This T cell receptor (beta chain) was recovered during a study of tumor-infiltrating lymphocytes in primary liver carcinoma. Germline DNA was also extracted, and blood RNA derived from unsorted whole blood. This clonotype was counted at least ten times. A primer matching the constant region was used to make TCR beta cDNA from 500 to 650 ng of total RNA. Modified slightly, ARM-PCR produced TCR beta libraries over three nested multiplex PCR rounds. Investigators reported that the first two PCR rounds, at 10 to 11 cycles each, used TRBV1-TRBV30 forward primers with a C-beta reverse primer. TCRdb recomputed calls from the multiplex PCR reads with MiXCR, one row per CDR3 protein. This sample yields a few hundred thousand distinct CDR3 sequences, of which more than 55% are seen a single time; approximately 15% belongs to the top ten. Trimming took 6 bases from V and 2 from J, leaving 11 bases between them. The CDR3 is 13 amino acids. Germline CDR1 and CDR2: MNHEY and SVGAGI.

The clonotype originates from a woman between 25 and 40 years old with primary liver carcinoma and hepatitis B virus infection. Sequenced: peripheral blood. The chain has TRBV6-5 and TRBJ2-7; D is possibly TRBD1 (6 bases). In nucleotides, the CDR3 is TGTGCCAGCAGGAGCCAGGGGACCTACGAGCAGTACTTC. As protein: CASRSQGTYEQYF.